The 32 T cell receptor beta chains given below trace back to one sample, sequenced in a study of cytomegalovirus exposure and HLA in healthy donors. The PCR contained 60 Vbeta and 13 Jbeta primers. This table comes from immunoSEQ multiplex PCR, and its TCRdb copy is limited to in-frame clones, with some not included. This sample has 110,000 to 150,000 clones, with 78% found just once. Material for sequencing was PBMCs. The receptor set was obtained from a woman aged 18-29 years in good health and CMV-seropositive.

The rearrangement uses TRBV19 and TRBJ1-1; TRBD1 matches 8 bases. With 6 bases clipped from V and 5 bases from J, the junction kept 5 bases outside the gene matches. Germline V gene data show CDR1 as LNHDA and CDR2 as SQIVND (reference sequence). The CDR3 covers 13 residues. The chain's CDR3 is CASRDRGRTEAFF. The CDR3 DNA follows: TGTGCCAGTAGAGACAGGGGACGGACTGAAGCTTTCTTT.

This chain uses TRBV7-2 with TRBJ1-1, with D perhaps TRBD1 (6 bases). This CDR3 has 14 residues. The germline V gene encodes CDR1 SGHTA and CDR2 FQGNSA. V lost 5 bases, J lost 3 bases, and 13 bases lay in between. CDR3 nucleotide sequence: TGTGCCAGCAGCGCCGTGACAGGTTACACTGAAGCTTTCTTT. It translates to CASSAVTGYTEAFF.

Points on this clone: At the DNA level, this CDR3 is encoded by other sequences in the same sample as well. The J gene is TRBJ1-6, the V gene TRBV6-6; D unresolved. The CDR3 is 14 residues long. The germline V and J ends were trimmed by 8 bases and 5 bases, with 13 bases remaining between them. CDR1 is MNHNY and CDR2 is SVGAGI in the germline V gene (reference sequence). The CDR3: CASSGVTDNSPLHF. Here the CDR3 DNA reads TGTGCCAGCTCGGGAGTAACTGATAATTCACCCCTCCACTTT.

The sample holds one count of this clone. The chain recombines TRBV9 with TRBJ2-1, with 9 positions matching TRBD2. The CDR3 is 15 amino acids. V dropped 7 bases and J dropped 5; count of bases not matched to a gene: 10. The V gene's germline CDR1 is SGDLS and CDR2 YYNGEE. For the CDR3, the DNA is TGTGCCAGCGCCCAAACCGGGACTAGCAACAATGAGCAGTTCTTC. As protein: CASAQTGTSNNEQFF.

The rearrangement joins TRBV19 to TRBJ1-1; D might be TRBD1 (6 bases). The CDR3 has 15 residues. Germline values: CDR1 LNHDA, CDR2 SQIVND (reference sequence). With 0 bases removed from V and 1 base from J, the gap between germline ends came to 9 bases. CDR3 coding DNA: TGTGCCAGTAGTATAGATCGGACAGCGAACACTGAAGCTTTCTTT. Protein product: CASSIDRTANTEAFF.

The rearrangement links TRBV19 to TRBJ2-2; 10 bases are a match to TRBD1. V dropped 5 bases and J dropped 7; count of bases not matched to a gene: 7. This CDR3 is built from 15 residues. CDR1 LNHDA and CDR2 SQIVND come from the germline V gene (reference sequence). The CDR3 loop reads CASSVGTGVGGELFF. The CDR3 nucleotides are TGTGCCAGTAGTGTCGGGACAGGGGTCGGCGGGGAGCTGTTTTTT. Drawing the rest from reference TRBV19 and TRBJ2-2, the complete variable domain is DGGITQSPKYLFRKEGQNVTLSCEQNLNHDAMYWYRQDPGQGLRLIYYSQIVNDFQKGDIAEGYSVSREKKESFPLTVTSAQKNPTAFYLCASSVGTGVGGELFFGEGSRLTVL.

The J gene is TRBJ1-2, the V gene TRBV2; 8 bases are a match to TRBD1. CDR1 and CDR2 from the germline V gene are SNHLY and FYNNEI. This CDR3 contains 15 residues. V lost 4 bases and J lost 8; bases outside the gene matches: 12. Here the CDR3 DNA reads TGTGCCAGCAGTGCCTTGGACAGGGCCCGGGGGGGCTACACCTTC. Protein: CASSALDRARGGYTF.

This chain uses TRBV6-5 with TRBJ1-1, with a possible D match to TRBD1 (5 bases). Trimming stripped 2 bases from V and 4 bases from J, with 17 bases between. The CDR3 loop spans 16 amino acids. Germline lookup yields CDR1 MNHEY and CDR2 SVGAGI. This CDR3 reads CASSYRMVGRITEAFF. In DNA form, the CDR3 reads TGTGCCAGCAGTTACCGGATGGTGGGGCGGATCACTGAAGCTTTCTTT.

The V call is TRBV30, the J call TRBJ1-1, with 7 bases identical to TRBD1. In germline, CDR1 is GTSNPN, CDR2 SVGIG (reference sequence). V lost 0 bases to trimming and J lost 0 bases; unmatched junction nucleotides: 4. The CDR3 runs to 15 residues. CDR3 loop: CAWSVAGTVNTEAFF. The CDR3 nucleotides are TGTGCCTGGAGTGTTGCTGGGACAGTGAACACTGAAGCTTTCTTT.

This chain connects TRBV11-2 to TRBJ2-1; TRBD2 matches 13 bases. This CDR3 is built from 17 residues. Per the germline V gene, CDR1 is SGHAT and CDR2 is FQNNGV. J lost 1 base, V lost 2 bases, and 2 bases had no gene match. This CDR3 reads CASSLWTSGGSYNEQFF. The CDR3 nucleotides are TGTGCCAGCAGCTTATGGACTAGCGGGGGATCCTACAATGAGCAGTTCTTC.

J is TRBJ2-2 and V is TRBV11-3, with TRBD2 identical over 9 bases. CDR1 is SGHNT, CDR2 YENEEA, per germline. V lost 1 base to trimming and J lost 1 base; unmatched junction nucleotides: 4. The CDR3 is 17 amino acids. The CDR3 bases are TGTGCCAGCAGCTTAGGAGGGCGGGGGGGGAACACCGGGGAGCTGTTTTTT. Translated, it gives CASSLGGRGGNTGELFF.

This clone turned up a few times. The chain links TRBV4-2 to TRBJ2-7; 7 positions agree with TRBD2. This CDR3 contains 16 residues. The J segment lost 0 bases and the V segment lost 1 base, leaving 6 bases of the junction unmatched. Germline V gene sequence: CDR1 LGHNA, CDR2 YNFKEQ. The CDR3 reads CASSQGTGGGSYEQYF. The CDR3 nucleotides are TGTGCCAGCAGCCAAGGGACTGGCGGGGGCTCCTACGAGCAGTACTTC.

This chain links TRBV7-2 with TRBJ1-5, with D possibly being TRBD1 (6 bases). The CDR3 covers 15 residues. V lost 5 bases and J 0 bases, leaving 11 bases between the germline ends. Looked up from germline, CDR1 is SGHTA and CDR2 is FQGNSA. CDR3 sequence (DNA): TGTGCCAGCAGCGAGGACAGCTATAGCAATCAGCCCCAGCATTTT. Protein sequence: CASSEDSYSNQPQHF.

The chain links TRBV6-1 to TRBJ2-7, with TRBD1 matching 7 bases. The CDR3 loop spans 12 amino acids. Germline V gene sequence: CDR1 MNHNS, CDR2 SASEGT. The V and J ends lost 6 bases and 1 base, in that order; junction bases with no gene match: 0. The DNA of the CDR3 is TGTGCCAGCAGGGGACAGTCCTACGAGCAGTACTTC. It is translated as CASRGQSYEQYF.

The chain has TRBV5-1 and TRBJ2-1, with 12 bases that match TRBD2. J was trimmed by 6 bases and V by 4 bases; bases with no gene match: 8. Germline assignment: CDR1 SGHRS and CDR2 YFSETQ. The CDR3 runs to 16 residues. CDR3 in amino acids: CASSKNPGLAGNEQFF. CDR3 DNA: TGCGCCAGCAGCAAAAATCCGGGACTAGCGGGCAATGAGCAGTTCTTC.

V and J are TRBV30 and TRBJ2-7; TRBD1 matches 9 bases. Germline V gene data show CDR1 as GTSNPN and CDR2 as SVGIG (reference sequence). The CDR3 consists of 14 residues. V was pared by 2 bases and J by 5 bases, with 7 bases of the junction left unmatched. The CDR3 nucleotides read TGTGCCTGGAGTCACCCGGGACAGGGTGACGAGCAGTACTTC. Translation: CAWSHPGQGDEQYF.

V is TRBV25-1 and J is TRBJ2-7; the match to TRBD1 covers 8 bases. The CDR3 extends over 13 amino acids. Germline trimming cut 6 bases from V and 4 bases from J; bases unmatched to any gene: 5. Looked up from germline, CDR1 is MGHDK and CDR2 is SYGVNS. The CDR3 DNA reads TGTGCCAGCAGAAGGACAGGGAATTACGAGCAGTACTTC. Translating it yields CASRRTGNYEQYF.

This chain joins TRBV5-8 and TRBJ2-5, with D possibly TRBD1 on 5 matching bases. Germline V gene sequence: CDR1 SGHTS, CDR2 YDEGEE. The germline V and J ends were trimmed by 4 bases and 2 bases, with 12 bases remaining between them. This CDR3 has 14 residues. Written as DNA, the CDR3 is TGTGCCAGCAGCACCGACAGAGGACAAGAGACCCAGTACTTC. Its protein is CASSTDRGQETQYF.

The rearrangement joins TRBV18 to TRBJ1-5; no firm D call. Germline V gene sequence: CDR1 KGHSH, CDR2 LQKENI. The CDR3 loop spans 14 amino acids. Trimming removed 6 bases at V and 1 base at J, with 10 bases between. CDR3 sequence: CASSQDLSNQPQHF. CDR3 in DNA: TGTGCCAGCTCCCAGGATCTAAGCAATCAGCCCCAGCATTTT. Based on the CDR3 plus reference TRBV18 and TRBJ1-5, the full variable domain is NAGVMQNPRHLVRRRGQEARLRCSPMKGHSHVYWYRQLPEEGLKFMVYLQKENIIDESGMPKERFSAEFPKEGPSILRIQQVVRGDSAAYFCASSQDLSNQPQHFGDGTRLSIL.

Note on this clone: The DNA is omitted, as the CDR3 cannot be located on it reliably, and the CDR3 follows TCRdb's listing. CDR3 sequence: CASRFAPGTGSCCYGYTF. The chain combines TRBV21-1 with TRBJ1-2; TRBD1, the D gene given by the table, was not confirmed from the DNA. TRBV21-1 is a recognized pseudogene. The CDR3 length is 18 residues, termini included.

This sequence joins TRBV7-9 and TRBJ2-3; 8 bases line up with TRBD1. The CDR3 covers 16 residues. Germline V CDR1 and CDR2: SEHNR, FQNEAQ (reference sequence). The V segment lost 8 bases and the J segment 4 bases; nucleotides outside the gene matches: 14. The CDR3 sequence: CASGARDRQAPDTQYF. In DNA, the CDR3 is TGTGCCAGCGGAGCCCGGGACAGGCAGGCCCCAGATACGCAGTATTTT.

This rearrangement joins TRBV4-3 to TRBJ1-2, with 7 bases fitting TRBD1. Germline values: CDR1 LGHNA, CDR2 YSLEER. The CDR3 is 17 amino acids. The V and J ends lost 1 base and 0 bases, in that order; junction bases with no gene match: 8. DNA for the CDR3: TGCGCCAGCAGCCAAGTTCGGAGGGACAGAGCTAACTATGGCTACACCTTC. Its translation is CASSQVRRDRANYGYTF.

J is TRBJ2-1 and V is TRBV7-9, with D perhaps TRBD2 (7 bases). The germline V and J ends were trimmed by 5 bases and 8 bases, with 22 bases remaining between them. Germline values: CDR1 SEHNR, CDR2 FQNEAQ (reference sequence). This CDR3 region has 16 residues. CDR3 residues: CASSPGGGGGGHEQFF. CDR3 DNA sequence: TGTGCCAGCAGCCCCGGAGGCGGGGGAGGGGGGCATGAGCAGTTCTTC. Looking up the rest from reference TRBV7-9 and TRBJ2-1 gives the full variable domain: DTGVSQNPRHKITKRGQNVTFRCDPISEHNRLYWYRQTLGQGPEFLTYFQNEAQLEKSRLLSDRFSAERPKGSFSTLEIQRTEQGDSAMYLCASSPGGGGGGHEQFFGPGTRLTVL.

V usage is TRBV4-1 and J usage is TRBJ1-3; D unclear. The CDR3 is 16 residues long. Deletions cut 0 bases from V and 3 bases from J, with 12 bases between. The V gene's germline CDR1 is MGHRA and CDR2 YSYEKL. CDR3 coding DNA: TGCGCCAGCAGCCAAGAACGAGTTCCGGGTGGAAACACCATATATTTT. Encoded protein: CASSQERVPGGNTIYF.

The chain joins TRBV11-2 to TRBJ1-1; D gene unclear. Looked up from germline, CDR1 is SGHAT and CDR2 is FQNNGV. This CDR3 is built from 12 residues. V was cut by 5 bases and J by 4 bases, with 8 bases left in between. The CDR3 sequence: CASSLVLTEAFF. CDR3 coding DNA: TGTGCCAGCAGCCTAGTCCTCACTGAAGCTTTCTTT.

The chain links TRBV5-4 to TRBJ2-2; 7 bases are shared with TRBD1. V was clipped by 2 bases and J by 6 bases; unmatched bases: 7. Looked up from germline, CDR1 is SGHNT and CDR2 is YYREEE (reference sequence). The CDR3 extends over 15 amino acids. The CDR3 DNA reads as TGTGCCAGCAGCTTAAGGGGGCGATTTGCCGGGGAGCTGTTTTTT. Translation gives CASSLRGRFAGELFF.

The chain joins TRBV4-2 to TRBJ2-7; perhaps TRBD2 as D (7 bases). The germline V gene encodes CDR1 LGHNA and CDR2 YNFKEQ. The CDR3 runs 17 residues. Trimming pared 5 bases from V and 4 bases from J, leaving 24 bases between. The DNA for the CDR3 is TGTGCCAGCAGCTGGGGGGGCGGGGAACGCTTATGGTACGAGCAGTACTTC. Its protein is CASSWGGGERLWYEQYF.

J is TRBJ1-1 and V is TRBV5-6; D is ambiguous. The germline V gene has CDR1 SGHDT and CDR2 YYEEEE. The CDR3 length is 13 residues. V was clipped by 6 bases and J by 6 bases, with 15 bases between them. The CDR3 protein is CASTRSGLAEAFF. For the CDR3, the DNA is TGTGCCAGCACCCGAAGTGGGCTCGCTGAAGCTTTCTTT.

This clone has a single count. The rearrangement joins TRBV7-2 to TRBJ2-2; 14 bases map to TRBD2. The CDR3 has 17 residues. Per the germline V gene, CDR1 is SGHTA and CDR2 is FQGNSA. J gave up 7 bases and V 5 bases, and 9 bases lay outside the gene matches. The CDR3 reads CASSLTSGGAGGGELFF. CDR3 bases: TGTGCCAGCAGCCTGACTAGCGGGGGGGCCGGGGGCGGGGAGCTGTTTTTT.

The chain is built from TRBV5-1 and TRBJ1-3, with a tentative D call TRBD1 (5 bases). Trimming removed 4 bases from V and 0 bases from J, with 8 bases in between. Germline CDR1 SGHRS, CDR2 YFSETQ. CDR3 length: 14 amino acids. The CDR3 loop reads CASSATGSGNTIYF. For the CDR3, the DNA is TGCGCCAGCAGCGCCACAGGCTCTGGAAACACCATATATTTT.

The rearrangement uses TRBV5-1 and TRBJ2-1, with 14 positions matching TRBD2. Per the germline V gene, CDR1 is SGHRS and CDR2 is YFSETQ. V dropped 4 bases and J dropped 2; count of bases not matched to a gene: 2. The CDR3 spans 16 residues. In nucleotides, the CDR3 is TGCGCCAGCAGCCCGGGACTAGCGGGGGCCTACAATGAGCAGTTCTTC. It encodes CASSPGLAGAYNEQFF.

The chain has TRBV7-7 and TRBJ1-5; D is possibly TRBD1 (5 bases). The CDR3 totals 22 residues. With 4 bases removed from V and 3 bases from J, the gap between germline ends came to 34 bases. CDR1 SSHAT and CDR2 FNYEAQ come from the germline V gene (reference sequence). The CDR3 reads CASSSRWGRVLKYGRYNQPQHF. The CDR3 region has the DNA TGTGCCAGCAGCTCCCGCTGGGGCAGGGTCCTGAAATACGGAAGATACAATCAGCCCCAGCATTTT.